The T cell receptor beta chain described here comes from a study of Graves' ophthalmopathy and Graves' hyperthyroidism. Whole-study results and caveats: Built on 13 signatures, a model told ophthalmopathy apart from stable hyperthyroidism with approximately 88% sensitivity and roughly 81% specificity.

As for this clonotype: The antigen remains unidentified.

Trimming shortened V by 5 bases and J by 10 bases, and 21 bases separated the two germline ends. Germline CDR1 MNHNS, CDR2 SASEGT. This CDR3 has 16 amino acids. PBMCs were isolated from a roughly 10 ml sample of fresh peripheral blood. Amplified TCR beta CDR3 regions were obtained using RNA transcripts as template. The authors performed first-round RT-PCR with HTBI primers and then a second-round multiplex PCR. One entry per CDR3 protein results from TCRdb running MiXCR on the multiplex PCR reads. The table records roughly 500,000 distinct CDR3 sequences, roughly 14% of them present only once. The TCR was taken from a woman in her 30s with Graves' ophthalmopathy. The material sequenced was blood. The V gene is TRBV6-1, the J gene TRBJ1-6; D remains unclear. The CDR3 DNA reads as TGTGCCAGCAGTCCCCGAAGCCGAGGGTACCCCTCACCCCTCCACTTT. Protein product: CASSPRSRGYPSPLHF.